This passage covers 28 T cell receptor beta chains from one sample sequenced in a study of molecular identifiers for immune sequencing clone quantification (dated by TCRdb to between 2018 and 2020). The library was obtained by PCR. Sequenced using an Illumina HiSeq 4000. The raw public data were reprocessed by TCRdb itself: fastp quality trimming at Q25, MiXCR clonotype calling, in-frame beta chains only. Rows with a matching CDR3 protein are joined into one entry that keeps the most common DNA and genes. Recorded for this sample are 8,500 to 11,000 distinct CDR3 sequences; 18% of them occurred a single time. Approximately 2.1% of the sample is taken by the ten largest. The sequenced sample consisted of naive CD8+ T cells from blood, with Jurkat cell RNA spiked in. The cell subset or site label, read with the paper, signifies: FACS-sorted CD8+CD4-CCR7+CD45RA+ naive T cells. The receptor source for this set is a human donor in good health. Some libraries in this study had Jurkat cell RNA spiked in.

On this clonotype: A much larger clonotype is one base distant, so this may be a read error. Given the absence of the conserved phenylalanine or tryptophan at the CDR3 end, a read error is likely. The chain combines TRBV2 with TRBJ1-3, with 8 positions matching TRBD1. V lost 6 bases, J lost 3 bases, and 4 bases stayed unmatched. CDR3 length equals 14 residues. In germline, CDR1 is SNHLY, CDR2 FYNNEI. This chain's CDR3 is CASREQGVGNTIYS. In DNA form, the CDR3 reads TGTGCCAGCAGGGAACAGGGGGTTGGAAACACCATATATTCT.

The rearrangement links TRBV4-3 to TRBJ2-3, with TRBD2 identical over 9 bases. Germline CDR1 and CDR2: LGHNA and YSLEER. V lost 11 bases, J lost 5 bases, and 23 bases stayed unmatched. The CDR3 consists of 18 residues. CDR3 protein: CACGQGGPWGLAGDTQYF. DNA of the CDR3: TGCGCCTGCGGCCAAGGAGGGCCCTGGGGACTAGCAGGAGATACGCAGTATTTT.

With regard to this clonotype: Since a much larger clone is just one base distant, this may be a read error. The chain carries TRBV4-1 and TRBJ1-4; no firm D call. The germline gives CDR1 MGHRA, CDR2 YSYEKL. CDR3 length equals 10 residues. The CDR3 DNA reads TGCGCCGGCAGAGGCGAAAAACTGTTTTTT. It is translated as CAGRGEKLFF.

This clonotype was detected many times. The chain is built from TRBV13 and TRBJ2-7; D is ambiguous. Trimming shortened V by 5 bases and J by 3 bases, and 14 bases separated the two germline ends. Germline CDR1 and CDR2: PRHDT and FYEKMQ (reference sequence). The CDR3 covers 14 residues. The CDR3 loop is CASSQAPPHYEQYF. CDR3 nucleotides: TGTGCCAGCAGCCAGGCCCCCCCCCACTACGAGCAGTACTTC.

On this clonotype: Since a much larger clone is just one base distant, this may be a read error. This chain uses TRBV28 with TRBJ1-2; D gene unclear. CDR1 is MDHEN, CDR2 SYDVKM, per germline. The CDR3 has 14 residues. Trimming took 3 bases from V and 3 from J, leaving 11 bases between them. CDR3 DNA sequence: TGTGCCAGCAGTTTTCGAGGAAGTCACTATGGCTACACCTTC. Translation gives CASSFRGSHYGYTF.

In its sample, this clonotype ranks as medium-sized. The chain uses TRBV20-1 and TRBJ2-2; D is possibly TRBD1 (5 bases). The V gene's germline CDR1 is DFQATT and CDR2 SNEGSKA (reference sequence). Trimming took 7 bases from V and 3 from J, leaving 12 bases between them. There are 13 residues in the CDR3. CDR3 coding DNA: TGCAGTGTTGCCAGGGCGGACACCGGGGAGCTGTTTTTT. Encoded protein: CSVARADTGELFF.

By its share, this clonotype is medium-sized (0.01 to 0.1%). V gene TRBV29-1 combines with J gene TRBJ2-3; 8 positions agree with TRBD1. Unmatched junction bases numbered 9, after V lost 0 bases and J lost 1 base. The CDR3 contains 17 residues. Looked up from germline, CDR1 is SQVTM and CDR2 is ANQGSEA. The CDR3 sequence is CSVEDPQTGVRTDTQYF. The CDR3 DNA reads as TGCAGCGTTGAAGATCCTCAGACAGGGGTGCGCACAGATACGCAGTATTTT.

This clonotype is labeled as medium-sized (0.01 to 0.1%). The chain couples TRBV12-5 to TRBJ2-3; D may be TRBD1 (6 bases). The V and J ends lost 7 bases and 2 bases respectively, with 10 bases between them. The CDR3 contains 13 residues. Germline lookup yields CDR1 LGHNT and CDR2 FRNRAP. CDR3 region: CASEQGITDTQYF. CDR3 nucleotide sequence: TGTGCTAGTGAACAGGGTATCACAGATACGCAGTATTTT.

This clonotype was recorded many times. The V and J genes are TRBV30 and TRBJ1-5; D is possibly TRBD1 (5 bases). Trimming stripped 0 bases from V and 7 bases from J, with 16 bases between. The CDR3 is 15 amino acids. Germline V gives CDR1 GTSNPN, CDR2 SVGIG (reference sequence). CDR3 nucleotide sequence: TGTGCCTGGAGTGTACGGGGCTTTAGTCGACAGCCCCAGCATTTT. It codes for CAWSVRGFSRQPQHF.

The chain combines TRBV2 with TRBJ2-1; D is unresolved. From germline, CDR1 is SNHLY and CDR2 FYNNEI. V lost 7 bases and J lost 5, with 9 bases in between. The CDR3 has 12 amino acids. The CDR3 protein is CASTHPNNEQFF. For the CDR3, the DNA is TGTGCCAGCACCCACCCAAACAATGAGCAGTTCTTC.

This clonotype was counted ten times or more. J is TRBJ2-7 and V is TRBV14, with TRBD2 identical over 7 bases. Germline V lookup: CDR1 SGHDN, CDR2 FVKESK. With V trimmed by 1 base and J by 2 bases, 8 bases remained unmatched. The CDR3 extends over 16 amino acids. The CDR3 DNA reads TGTGCCAGCAGCCAAGTTGGAGGGAGGGTCGCCTACGAGCAGTACTTC. Its protein product is CASSQVGGRVAYEQYF.

Worth noting for this clonotype: A read error may explain this, as a much larger clone is one base away. This chain uses TRBV19 with TRBJ2-7; weak D call: TRBD2 (6 bases). CDR3 length equals 14 residues. Germline CDR1 is LNHDA and CDR2 is SQIVND (reference sequence). The CDR3 here is CACSPRRGRDEQYF. In DNA form, the CDR3 reads TGTGCCTGTAGTCCCCGGAGGGGCAGGGACGAGCAGTACTTC. The full variable domain, with the rest looked up from reference TRBV19 and TRBJ2-7, is DGGITQSPKYLFRKEGQNVTLSCEQNLNHDAMYWYRQDPGQGLRLIYYSQIVNDFQKGDIAEGYSVSREKKESFPLTVTSAQKNPTAFYLCACSPRRGRDEQYFGPGTRLTVT.

This clonotype has only a few counts. The chain uses TRBV7-9 and TRBJ2-2; D perhaps matches TRBD2 (7 bases). Trimming left V 3 bases short and J 0 bases short, with 20 bases between. The germline CDR1 and CDR2 sequences are SEHNR and FQNEAQ (reference sequence). The length of the CDR3 is 19 residues. The CDR3, as DNA: TGTGCCAGCAGCTTGGTGGGGGGGCCTAAGCCCACGAACACCGGGGAGCTGTTTTTT. Its translation is CASSLVGGPKPTNTGELFF.

As regards this clonotype: A much larger clone differs by one base, so this may be a read error. The chain combines TRBV19 with TRBJ2-2; the D is unclear. The CDR3 length is 12 residues. CDR1 is LNHDA, CDR2 SQIVND, per germline (reference sequence). This chain's CDR3 is CTSTKNTGELFF. The CDR3 DNA is TGTACCAGTACCAAGAACACCGGGGAGCTGTTTTTT.

This clonotype was counted a few times. The rearrangement links TRBV29-1 to TRBJ2-7; D uncertain. With 6 bases removed from V and 1 base from J, the gap between germline ends came to 19 bases. There are 15 residues in the CDR3. CDR1 and CDR2 from the germline V gene are SQVTM and ANQGSEA. CDR3 region: CSVEQKGRSSYEQYF. CDR3 bases: TGCAGCGTCGAGCAGAAAGGGCGAAGTTCCTACGAGCAGTACTTC.

This rearrangement joins TRBV27 to TRBJ2-5; possible D gene TRBD2, 6 bases. Germline V gene lookup returns CDR1 MNHEY and CDR2 SMNVEV (reference sequence). The CDR3 totals 14 residues. V lost 2 bases to trimming and J lost 2 bases, with 9 bases between them. CDR3 loop: CASSLDGGQETQYF. Here the CDR3 DNA reads TGTGCCAGCAGTTTAGACGGGGGACAAGAGACCCAGTACTTC.

This clonotype rates as medium-sized. This chain links TRBV4-1 with TRBJ2-1; 12 positions agree with TRBD2. The trim removed 6 bases at V and 2 bases at J, leaving 5 bases unmatched. Germline lookup yields CDR1 MGHRA and CDR2 YSYEKL. The CDR3 length is 16 residues. As DNA, the CDR3 is TGCGCCAGCAGTCGGACTAGCGGGAATACCTACAATGAGCAGTTCTTC. Translating gives CASSRTSGNTYNEQFF.

This clonotype was seen at least ten times. This rearrangement joins TRBV21-1 to TRBJ1-1; whether TRBD1, the table's D call, matches the DNA was not checked. TRBV21-1 is an annotated pseudogene. This CDR3 is built from 13 residues. The CDR3 DNA reads as TGTGCCAGCAGCAAACCGACAACCCCAGGGGCTTTCTTT. Residues: CASSKPTTPGAFF.

This clonotype came up a few times. The chain couples TRBV7-2 to TRBJ2-7, with 9 bases fitting TRBD1. Germline assignment: CDR1 SGHTA and CDR2 FQGNSA. The CDR3 totals 15 residues. The V and J ends lost 3 bases and 3 bases, in that order; junction bases with no gene match: 6. CDR3 residues: CASSFTGTGFYEQYF. CDR3 DNA: TGTGCCAGCAGCTTTACCGGGACAGGGTTCTACGAGCAGTACTTC.

This clonotype was picked up many times. The rearrangement links TRBV4-1 to TRBJ1-5; no clear D gene. The CDR3 totals 15 residues. Between the trimmed V and J ends, which lost 1 base and 4 bases, there was a span of 11 bases. The V gene's germline CDR1 is MGHRA and CDR2 YSYEKL. CDR3 sequence reads: CASSQVDQPNQPQHF. The CDR3, as DNA: TGCGCCAGCAGCCAAGTGGACCAACCAAATCAGCCCCAGCATTTT.

The chain is built from TRBV29-1 and TRBJ1-1, with D hard to call. From germline, CDR1 is SQVTM and CDR2 ANQGSEA. Deletions cut 1 base from V and 6 bases from J, with 3 bases between. The CDR3 totals 10 residues. CDR3: CSVEVAEAFF. CDR3 DNA sequence: TGCAGCGTTGAAGTGGCTGAAGCTTTCTTT.

This clonotype occurred many times. The chain carries TRBV20-1 and TRBJ2-3, with D unresolved. Germline CDR1 DFQATT, CDR2 SNEGSKA (reference sequence). The CDR3 covers 12 residues. V lost 4 bases to trimming and J lost 0 bases, with 5 bases between them. This CDR3 reads CSATYSTDTQYF. The DNA for the CDR3 is TGCAGTGCTACCTATAGCACAGATACGCAGTATTTT.

This clonotype qualifies as medium-sized. The genes are TRBV21-1 and TRBJ2-3; TRBD2, the D gene given by the table, was not confirmed from the DNA. TRBV21-1 is a pseudogene. The CDR3 runs to 19 residues. The CDR3 here is CASSKRGGLAGGSTDTQYF. In nucleotides, the CDR3 is TGTGCCAGCAGCAAACGGGGAGGGCTAGCGGGAGGATCCACAGATACGCAGTATTTT.

In this sample, this clonotype is medium-sized. The chain carries TRBV19 and TRBJ1-3; no clear D. This CDR3 spans 14 amino acids. V lost 5 bases and J 3 bases, leaving 11 bases between the germline ends. Per the germline V gene, CDR1 is LNHDA and CDR2 is SQIVND (reference sequence). The CDR3 loop is CASSPFHGGNTIYF. The CDR3 coding sequence is TGTGCCAGTAGTCCTTTCCATGGTGGAAACACCATATATTTT.

This clonotype is medium-sized within its sample. The V and J genes are TRBV27 and TRBJ2-7, with unresolved D. Germline assignment: CDR1 MNHEY and CDR2 SMNVEV (reference sequence). V lost 2 bases to trimming and J lost 3 bases, with 8 bases between them. The CDR3 has 13 amino acids. The CDR3 here is CASSLGEVYEQYF. CDR3 DNA sequence: TGTGCCAGCAGTTTAGGGGAAGTCTACGAGCAGTACTTC.

This clonotype came up a few times. V usage is TRBV12-3 or TRBV12-4 and J usage is TRBJ2-3; D unclear. The V gene lost 6 bases and the J gene lost 0 bases, with 4 bases spanning the gap. CDR3 length: 12 residues. The CDR3 reads CASSLSTDTQYF. The CDR3 DNA sequence: TGTGCCAGCAGCTTAAGCACAGATACGCAGTATTTT.

In this sample, this clonotype is medium-sized (0.01 to 0.1%). V usage is TRBV24-1 and J usage is TRBJ2-2; 12 bases fit TRBD2. The germline gives CDR1 KGHDR, CDR2 SFDVKD. J gave up 3 bases and V 5 bases, and 6 bases lay outside the gene matches. The CDR3 extends over 17 amino acids. CDR3 amino acids: CATSGLAGVYDTGELFF. CDR3 in DNA: TGTGCCACCAGTGGACTAGCGGGAGTGTATGACACCGGGGAGCTGTTTTTT.

This clonotype appeared many times. V gene TRBV7-6 combines with J gene TRBJ2-7; perhaps TRBD1 as D (6 bases). The CDR3 is made up of 14 amino acids. V lost 5 bases and J 2 bases, leaving 13 bases between the germline ends. Germline CDR1 reads SGHVS; CDR2 reads FNYEAQ. This CDR3 is CASSAGDPAYEQYF. As DNA, the CDR3 is TGTGCCAGCAGCGCAGGGGACCCAGCCTACGAGCAGTACTTC. The full variable domain, in which reference TRBV7-6 and TRBJ2-7 provide the parts outside the CDR3, is GAGVSQSPRYKVTKRGQDVALRCDPISGHVSLYWYRQALGQGPEFLTYFNYEAQQDKSGLPNDRFSAERPEGSISTLTIQRTEQRDSAMYRCASSAGDPAYEQYFGPGTRLTVT.